The clone carrying this T cell receptor beta chain was seen a handful of times. The sample is drawn from a study of blood T cell repertoires in COVID-19. About the research overall: Sample material is recorded as cDNA or gDNA derived from T cells, B-cell-depleted T cells, or PBMCs.

Sequenced by immunoSEQ multiplex PCR; TCRdb stores in-frame clones only, minus some. The sample has some 210,000 clones; roughly 82% are singletons. This TCR was sampled from a woman aged 40-49 years with acute or convalescent COVID-19. Sequencing used peripheral blood.

The CDR3, as DNA: TGTGCCACCACAGATGATTTCTCCTACAATGAGCAGTTCTTC. This sequence encodes CATTDDFSYNEQFF. The rearrangement uses TRBV15 and TRBJ2-1, with D unclear. V dropped 7 bases and J dropped 0 bases, with 10 bases sitting between them. This CDR3 is 14 amino acids long. The germline V gene encodes CDR1 LNHNV and CDR2 YYDKDF (reference sequence).